This TCR beta chain was sequenced in a study of T cells in Graves' hyperthyroidism and ophthalmopathy. Study-wide points: Within blood appeared most thyroid clonotypes that had expanded above 0.001.

Germline CDR1 and CDR2: SEHNR and FQNEAQ (reference sequence). The CDR3 has 15 residues. Trimming cost V 1 base and J 2 bases; bases outside gene matches: 3. This clonotype was seen repeatedly, ten times or more. Its target is unknown. Amplification yielded TCR beta CDR3 regions, with RNA transcripts as the source. Researchers ran a first-round RT-PCR on the TCR CDR3 using the HTBI primer set. TCRdb reprocessed the multiplex PCR reads via MiXCR and lists one record per CDR3 protein. The profile shows roughly 170,000 distinct CDR3 sequences, more than 15% of them singletons. The origin of this receptor is a woman aged 45-59 years with Graves' hyperthyroidism. Sequenced input: blood. The chain is built from TRBV7-9 and TRBJ2-7, with 9 bases lining up with TRBD1. The CDR3 loop reads CASSLGDRVTYEQYF. Here the CDR3 DNA reads TGTGCCAGCAGCTTAGGGGACAGGGTCACCTACGAGCAGTACTTC.